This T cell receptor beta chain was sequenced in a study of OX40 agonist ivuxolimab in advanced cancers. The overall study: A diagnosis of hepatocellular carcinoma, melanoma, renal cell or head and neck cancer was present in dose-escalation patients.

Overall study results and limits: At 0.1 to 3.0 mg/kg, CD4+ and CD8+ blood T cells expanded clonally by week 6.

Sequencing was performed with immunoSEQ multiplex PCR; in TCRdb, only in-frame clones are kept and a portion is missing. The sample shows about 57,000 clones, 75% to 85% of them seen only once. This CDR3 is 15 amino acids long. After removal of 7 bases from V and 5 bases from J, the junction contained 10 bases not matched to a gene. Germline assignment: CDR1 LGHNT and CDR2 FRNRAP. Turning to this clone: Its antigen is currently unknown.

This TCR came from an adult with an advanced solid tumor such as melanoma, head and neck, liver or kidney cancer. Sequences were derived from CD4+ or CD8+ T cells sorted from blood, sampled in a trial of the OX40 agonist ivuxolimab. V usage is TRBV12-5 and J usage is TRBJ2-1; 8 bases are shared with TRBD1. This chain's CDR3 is CASAPGQDRDNEQFF. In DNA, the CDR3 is TGTGCTAGTGCCCCGGGCCAGGACAGGGACAATGAGCAGTTCTTC.